This is a list of T cell receptor beta chains from one sample in a study of blood T cell repertoires in COVID-19. Method: immunoSEQ multiplex PCR; TCRdb's copy keeps in-frame clones and lacks some. Of over 250,000 clones detected, about four fifths appear once; the ten largest clones hold approximately 9%. The sample comprised peripheral blood. All receptors come from a woman between 50 and 59 years old who had recovered from COVID-19. CDR3s include the opening cysteine and the closing phenylalanine or tryptophan. D genes are given only for firm matches. The size of a clone is reported for some rows only, either as once, few or many, or as a class for expanded clones.

D	J	size	V	DNA	CDR3
NA	TRBJ1-4	NA	TRBV15	TGTGCCACCAGCAGAGGGGCTCCACGAGAAAAACTGTTTTTT	CATSRGAPREKLFF
TRBD2	TRBJ2-1	NA	TRBV18	TGTGCCAGCTCACCACAAGGACTAGCGGGGACTAATGAGCAGTTCTTC	CASSPQGLAGTNEQFF
TRBD1	TRBJ1-5	once	TRBV4-3	TGCGCCAGCAGCCAGCGACAGGGAGGGCCCCAGCATTTT	CASSQRQGGPQHF
NA	TRBJ2-7	NA	TRBV18	TGTGCCAGCTCACCCACAGCATACGGCTCCTACGAGCAGTACTTC	CASSPTAYGSYEQYF
NA	TRBJ2-7	once	TRBV27	TGTGCCAGCCGGGAGTTAGGAGCAGCGGACCACGAGCAGTACTTC	CASRELGAADHEQYF
NA	TRBJ1-5	few	TRBV27	TGTGCCAGCAGTCCGAGCCACTTGTCTGGGCTCAATCAGCCCCAGCATTTT	CASSPSHLSGLNQPQHF
NA	TRBJ1-3	once	TRBV18	TGTGCCAGCTCACCACAGGACAGCTCTGGAAACACCATATATTTT	CASSPQDSSGNTIYF
TRBD2	TRBJ2-3	NA	TRBV29-1	TGCAGCGTTGAAGTCCCTAGCGGGAGTTTGGATACGCAGTATTTT	CSVEVPSGSLDTQYF
TRBD1	TRBJ1-5	NA	TRBV19	TGTGCCAGTAGTCCACGACAGGGAAATAGCAATCAGCCCCAGCATTTT	CASSPRQGNSNQPQHF
NA	TRBJ2-3	NA	TRBV7-6	TGTGCCAGCAGCCCTGGCACAGATACGCAGTATTTT	CASSPGTDTQYF
TRBD1	TRBJ2-2	NA	TRBV5-1	TGCGCCAGCAGCGCCACAGGGGCCGGGGAGCTGTTTTTT	CASSATGAGELFF
NA	TRBJ2-3	NA	TRBV5-1	TGCGCCAGCAGCCCGAACTCCGCTAGCACAGATACGCAGTATTTT	CASSPNSASTDTQYF
TRBD1	TRBJ1-1	NA	TRBV2	TGTGCCAGCAGTAATCCGGGACAGGGAAGGTTCGCTTTCTTT	CASSNPGQGRFAFF
TRBD1	TRBJ2-6	NA	TRBV19	TGTGCCAGTAGTATAGCTGGGATCTTGGGACAGGGGGTTCTCCCTGGGGCCAACGTCCTGACTTTC	CASSIAGILGQGVLPGANVLTF
NA	TRBJ2-7	NA	TRBV5-1	TGCGCCAGCAGCCCCGGGAACTTTGGCCCCTACGAGCAGTACTTC	CASSPGNFGPYEQYF
NA	TRBJ1-2	NA	TRBV5-1	TGCGCCAGCAGCAATCCCGGCGGGAGCTATGGCTACACCTTC	CASSNPGGSYGYTF
NA	TRBJ2-7	few	TRBV30	NA	CAWGTGTGKYF
NA	TRBJ2-5	few	TRBV6-2/TRBV6-3	TGTGCCAGCAGTTACGGCCCCGGGATGCAAGAGACCCAGTACTTC	CASSYGPGMQETQYF
NA	TRBJ2-2	once	TRBV5-4	TGTGCCAGCAGCTTGGCAGGAAACACCGGGGAGCTGTTTTTT	CASSLAGNTGELFF
TRBD1	TRBJ1-3	NA	TRBV28	TGTGCCACCTTTTCGCCCGGGACAGAGGTCCCCCTCTCTGGAAACACCATATATTTT	CATFSPGTEVPLSGNTIYF
TRBD1	TRBJ2-3	NA	TRBV6-4	TGTGCCAGCAGTGACGGGACAGACGCGCAGTATTTT	CASSDGTDAQYF
TRBD1	TRBJ1-4	NA	TRBV4-1	TGCGCCAGCAGCCCAACCAGGGGGAATGAAAAACTGTTTTTT	CASSPTRGNEKLFF
TRBD1	TRBJ2-7	once	TRBV6-5	TGTGCCAGCAAAGACAGGGGCAGCGACGAGCAGTACTTC	CASKDRGSDEQYF
NA	TRBJ1-1	NA	TRBV5-4	TGTGCCAGCAGCTTGGGGGTGACAGCCATAGACATGAACACTGAAGCTTTCTTT	CASSLGVTAIDMNTEAFF
TRBD1	TRBJ1-2	NA	TRBV10-3	TGTGCCATCAGTGAGAGGGGGCCTAACTATGGCTACACCTTC	CAISERGPNYGYTF
TRBD1	TRBJ2-3	NA	TRBV7-9	TGTGCCAGCAGTTGGACAGGGGGCACAGATACGCAGTATTTT	CASSWTGGTDTQYF
TRBD1	TRBJ1-1	NA	TRBV6-1	TGTGCCAGCAGTGATGCAGGGGGAGGCACTGAAGCTTTCTTT	CASSDAGGGTEAFF
TRBD1	TRBJ1-1	NA	TRBV5-1	TGCGCCAGCAGCCCGGACAGGGACACTGAAGCTTTCTTT	CASSPDRDTEAFF
TRBD2	TRBJ2-1	NA	TRBV28	TGTGCCAGCAGTATACTAGCGGGGGGGCCTAATGAGCAGTTCTTC	CASSILAGGPNEQFF
NA	TRBJ2-3	NA	TRBV5-1	TGCGCCAGCAGCTTCGGGGAGTTGGGAGATACGCAGTATTTT	CASSFGELGDTQYF
NA	TRBJ2-2	NA	TRBV27	TGTGCCAGCAGTTTTAGGGGCCCTCGAACGGACGGGGAGCTGTTTTTT	CASSFRGPRTDGELFF
TRBD1	TRBJ1-3	once	TRBV5-1	TGCGCCAGCAGCCAGACAGGGTACTCTGGAAACACCATATATTTT	CASSQTGYSGNTIYF
TRBD1	TRBJ1-4	NA	TRBV7-8	TGTGCCAGCAGCTTAAACAGGGGCCCCTATGAAAAACTGTTTTTT	CASSLNRGPYEKLFF
TRBD1	TRBJ1-4	NA	TRBV19	TGTGCCAGCCAGGGGGAGTCAACTAATGAAAAACTGTTTTTT	CASQGESTNEKLFF
TRBD2	TRBJ2-3	NA	TRBV30	TGTGCCTGGAGTGTTAAACTAGCGGTGCTCACAGATACGCAGTATTTT	CAWSVKLAVLTDTQYF
NA	TRBJ1-1	NA	TRBV4-3	TGCGCCAGCAGCCAATTAAAAGGGGGGGGGACTGAAGCTTTCTTT	CASSQLKGGGTEAFF
NA	TRBJ2-3	few	TRBV6-2/TRBV6-3	TGTGCCAGCAGCCGCGGGGCTCCTCCCACAGATACGCAGTATTTT	CASSRGAPPTDTQYF
TRBD1	TRBJ2-3	NA	TRBV19	TGTGCCAGTAGTAACAGGGGGTTTCCAGATACGCAGTATTTT	CASSNRGFPDTQYF
NA	TRBJ2-7	NA	TRBV5-1	TGCGCCAGCAGCTCCCCGGGCGGGGACGAGCAGTACTTC	CASSSPGGDEQYF
NA	TRBJ2-7	NA	TRBV24-1	TGTGCCACCAGTGCCTGGGATAGCGACGAGCAGTACTTC	CATSAWDSDEQYF
NA	TRBJ1-2	NA	TRBV6-5	TGTGCCAGCGAATCCACAAGATATGGCTACACCTTC	CASESTRYGYTF
NA	TRBJ1-2	NA	TRBV25-1	TGTGCCACCTACCTCGATTGGGGGGATGGCTACACCTTC	CATYLDWGDGYTF
NA	TRBJ1-3	NA	TRBV18	TGTGCCAGCTCACCACCGGGGAGGATGACTGGAAACACCATATATTTT	CASSPPGRMTGNTIYF